These 7 T cell receptor beta chains originate from one sample sequenced in a study of response to subunit inactivated influenza vaccine. MiXCR, run by TCRdb on the RT-PCR reads, gives a single entry per CDR3 protein. The profile shows approximately 730,000 distinct CDR3 sequences, around 13% of them singletons. The specimen was PBMCs from blood, collected 14 days before vaccination. The receptors derive from a man in his fifties who received an inactivated influenza vaccine.

V and J are TRBV11-2 and TRBJ1-2; no clear D gene. The germline V gene has CDR1 SGHAT and CDR2 FQNNGV. Trimming shortened V by 5 bases and J by 4 bases, and 14 bases separated the two germline ends. The CDR3 extends over 14 amino acids. The CDR3 region is CASSPLGLGYGYTF. For the CDR3, the DNA is TGTGCCAGCAGCCCGCTCGGACTTGGCTATGGCTACACCTTC.

The J gene is TRBJ2-3, the V gene TRBV29-1, with a tentative D call TRBD2 (5 bases). Germline V gene data show CDR1 as SQVTM and CDR2 as ANQGSEA. The CDR3 is 11 residues long. Trimming stripped 4 bases from V and 3 bases from J, with 5 bases between. CDR3 nucleotides: TGCAGCGTTGGGGAGACAGATACGCAGTATTTT. This translates into CSVGETDTQYF.

The table lists this clonotype with a few counts. The V gene is TRBV12-3 or TRBV12-4, the J gene TRBJ1-2; no definite D call. V was shortened by 6 bases and J by 8 bases, with 16 bases between the two germline ends. The CDR3 is 13 residues long. CDR3 amino acids: CASRASEWGGYTF. CDR3 sequence (DNA): TGTGCCAGCAGGGCGAGTGAATGGGGAGGCTACACCTTC.

The chain combines TRBV5-1 with TRBJ2-1, with D unresolved. V was shortened by 3 bases and J by 5 bases, with 15 bases between the two germline ends. CDR1 SGHRS and CDR2 YFSETQ come from the germline V gene. The CDR3 length is 15 residues. The CDR3 DNA sequence: TGCGCCAGCAGCTCAGGCTACGGCGTACACAATGAGCAGTTCTTC. Translation: CASSSGYGVHNEQFF.

This clonotype has just one count. The rearrangement links TRBV20-1 to TRBJ2-6, with D perhaps TRBD1 (5 bases). V lost 1 base and J lost 2, with 6 bases in between. The CDR3 has 14 amino acids. Germline CDR1 DFQATT, CDR2 SNEGSKA (reference sequence). The CDR3 is CSARARAGANVLTF. The CDR3, as DNA: TGCAGTGCTAGAGCCAGGGCTGGGGCCAACGTCCTGACTTTC.

The J gene is TRBJ2-5, the V gene TRBV5-1, with D hard to call. CDR3 length equals 15 residues. V lost 3 bases and J 4 bases, leaving 16 bases between the germline ends. Germline values: CDR1 SGHRS, CDR2 YFSETQ. The CDR3 loop is CASSSVLGMGETQYF. CDR3 coding DNA: TGCGCCAGCAGCTCGGTCCTGGGGATGGGAGAGACCCAGTACTTC. Using reference TRBV5-1 and TRBJ2-5 for the parts outside the CDR3, the full variable domain is KAGVTQTPRYLIKTRGQQVTLSCSPISGHRSVSWYQQTPGQGLQFLFEYFSETQRNKGNFPGRFSGRQFSNSRSEMNVSTLELGDSALYLCASSSVLGMGETQYFGPGTRLLVL.

Details on this clonotype: A read error is possible here, since a much larger clone lies one base away. The CDR3 DNA sequence: TGTGCCTGCAGTTCTCCTAGTTCACCCCTCCACTTT. It encodes CACSSPSSPLHF. The chain carries TRBV12-3 or TRBV12-4 and TRBJ1-6; D is unclear. CDR3 length: 12 amino acids.